This T cell receptor (beta chain) derives from a study of vaccination effects on CD4 cells after COVID-19. About the study: Each person got two doses of an mRNA SARS-CoV-2 vaccine, BNT162b2 or mRNA-1273.

The method was immunoSEQ multiplex PCR; TCRdb's version includes in-frame clones alone and lacks a portion of them. The table lists about 43,000 clones, around 76% of them singletons. About this clone: As yet, its antigen is unknown.

Findings of the study overall: Common cold coronavirus cross-reactivity was shown by only 1 of 255 vaccine-induced clones in healthy vaccinees.

Germline V gene sequence: CDR1 KGHDR, CDR2 SFDVKD. This CDR3 contains 14 residues. V was shortened by 2 bases and J by 4 bases, with 9 bases between the two germline ends. Antigen-specific CD4+ T cells were first expanded with viral peptide pools by the ViraFEST assay and only then sequenced. Culturing for 10 days preceded CD4+ T cell isolation. None of these healthy vaccinees had been infected with SARS-CoV-2 before vaccination. A half-volume exchange with IL-2 medium occurred on days 3 and 7. This chain links TRBV24-1 with TRBJ2-3; TRBD1 is a possible D gene (5 bases). Material: CD4+ T cells from PBMCs cultured with SARS-CoV-2 spike peptides, obtained before COVID-19 vaccination. The receptor comes from a human donor who received a COVID-19 vaccine. CDR3 protein: CATSDSGQADTQYF. Here the CDR3 DNA reads TGTGCCACCAGTGATTCCGGACAAGCAGATACGCAGTATTTT.